Below, one T cell receptor (beta chain) is given with its context. This clonotype occurred many times. Its target antigen remains unknown. No much larger clone is present one base from it, and per-base qualities are unavailable. This sample was taken from a study of glioma-infiltrating T cells (dated by TCRdb to 2015 to 2016). For the study in its entirety: TCR alpha- and beta-chain repertoires were sequenced from glioma tissue, non-neoplastic brain tissue and matched peripheral blood mononuclear cells. Three low-grade glioma patients, several primary glioblastoma patients, and three non-glioma patients who contributed non-neoplastic brain tissue made up the paired cohort. To measure divergence between tissue and blood T-cell populations, each tissue-infiltrating repertoire was compared with the peripheral blood repertoire of the same patient.

CDR1 and CDR2 (DFQATT, SNEGSKA) derive from the germline V gene (reference sequence). The CDR3 has 15 amino acids, counting the end cysteine and phenylalanine. Only CDR3 DNA remains: 45 bases, in frame from the first base. Clipping removes 3 bases from V and 2 bases from J, with 4 as the unmatched junction base count. Paper-wide results and their limitations: Group comparisons were based on small numbers of patients: three non-neoplastic, three low-grade glioma and eight glioblastoma patients. In non-neoplastic patients, VJ-independent divergence between tissue and blood fell below expectation, whereas in all gliomas, and especially in low-grade gliomas, the divergence rose above expectation. Tissue and blood shared very few CDR3 sequences, a result attributed to high CDR3 diversity and limited sampling.

The iRepertoire nested amplicon-rescue multiplex PCR (arm-PCR) platform was used to amplify TCR alpha and beta CDR3 regions from RNA. One-step reverse transcription and amplification used about 90-450 ng of tissue mRNA or PBMC total RNA as input. Following bead purification, Illumina adapters were added by a secondary multiplex PCR, and libraries between 200 and 400 bp were gel-purified. Libraries carried internal 6-nucleotide barcodes used for demultiplexing. Sequencing of libraries was performed on an Illumina MiSeq with 2x220 or 2x250 nucleotide paired-end reads. In the original analysis: Paired reads were merged using FLASH 1.2.11 and were aligned to the GRCh37 human genome using BWA-MEM, after which TRA and TRB reads were extracted. V and J assignment used an IMGT-derived reference of cassette sequences and CDR3 motifs that included pseudogenes. Reads were translated in three frames, and productive CDR3s were defined by a C…FGXG motif without stop codons. Unique combinations of V-J cassette pair and CDR3 amino acid sequence were defined as clonotypes. Filtering of reads was based on Hamming distance, with the threshold set by the sequence error rate of each sample in mapped regions. TCRdb handled the public reads itself, with Q25 trimming in fastp and clone calling in MiXCR, and kept productive beta chains. When rows share a CDR3 protein, they turn into one entry using the most common DNA and genes. TCRdb's processing, not the study's, gives the V and J calls here. For this sample the table gives around 150,000 distinct CDR3 sequences, of which around 42% were detected only once. 20% of the sample is taken by the ten largest.

The TCR comes from a human donor with low-grade glioma or glioblastoma, undergoing nonglioma brain surgery, or in good health (not recorded which). Sequencing was carried out using glioma tissue, nonneoplastic brain tissue, or PBMCs (not recorded which). The chain couples TRBV20-1 to TRBJ2-1, with 10 bases in between that match TRBD2. The DNA sequence is TGCAGTGCTAGTCAACTAGCGGGGACCTACAATGAGCAGTTCTTC. Its protein reads: CSASQLAGTYNEQFF.